These T cell receptor beta chains were read from a single sample in a study of immune characterization of retroperitoneal liposarcoma. MiXCR, run by TCRdb on the PCR reads, gives a single entry per CDR3 protein. The sample includes about 12,000 distinct CDR3 sequences, roughly 47% of them seen just once. The sequencing sample was made of tumor tissue. The source is a female donor with retroperitoneal liposarcoma. Both conserved end residues are part of each CDR3. Fields, in order: V gene, clone size, D gene, J gene, CDR3 protein, CDR3 DNA. D genes are given only for firm matches. The size of a clone is reported for some rows only, either as once, few or many, or as a class for expanded clones.

TRBV6-1	-	-	TRBJ1-2	CASSEAQGYYGYTF	TGTGCCAGCAGTGAAGCGCAGGGGTACTATGGCTACACCTTC
TRBV6-1	few	-	TRBJ2-5	CASSEKLLQATQYF	TGTGCCAGCAGTGAAAAGTTACTACAGGCGACCCAGTACTTC
TRBV12-3/TRBV12-4	-	TRBD2	TRBJ2-7	CASSLVPGGFPEQYF	TGTGCCAGCAGTTTAGTACCGGGAGGGTTCCCCGAGCAGTACTTC
TRBV6-1	-	-	TRBJ2-7	CASSMGEEGVEQYF	TGTGCCAGCAGTATGGGGGAGGAGGGAGTAGAGCAGTACTTC
TRBV14	-	TRBD1	TRBJ2-7	CASSPHFGQVAYEQYF	TGTGCCAGCAGCCCTCACTTTGGACAGGTTGCCTACGAGCAGTACTTC
TRBV12-3/TRBV12-4	few	TRBD1	TRBJ2-1	CASKVGTGLYEQFF	TGTGCCAGCAAGGTCGGGACAGGACTTTACGAGCAGTTCTTC
TRBV6-2/TRBV6-3	-	TRBD2	TRBJ2-7	CASSLMGLAGDYEQYF	TGTGCCAGCAGCTTGATGGGACTAGCGGGGGACTACGAGCAGTACTTC
TRBV6-5	few	-	TRBJ2-2	CASRQSNTGELFF	TGTGCCAGCCGACAGTCGAACACCGGGGAGCTGTTTTTT
TRBV6-2/TRBV6-3	-	TRBD2	TRBJ2-2	CASSPVRTSGKPGELFF	TGTGCCAGCAGCCCCGTTAGGACTAGTGGAAAACCCGGGGAGCTGTTTTTT
TRBV27	-	TRBD1	TRBJ2-7	CASRSGDSLGEQYF	TGTGCCAGCAGGTCCGGGGACAGCCTGGGCGAGCAGTACTTC
TRBV6-1	-	-	TRBJ2-2	CASSVRTRGSGELFF	TGTGCCAGCAGTGTTCGGACAAGGGGGTCCGGGGAGCTGTTTTTT
TRBV6-8	-	-	TRBJ2-1	CASSYLGGRNEQFF	TGTGCCAGCAGTTACTTGGGCGGACGCAATGAGCAGTTCTTC
TRBV6-1	-	-	TRBJ1-2	CASSWGGAGYTF	TGTGCCAGCAGTTGGGGGGGGGCTGGCTACACCTTC
TRBV6-1	-	-	TRBJ1-1	CASSQITLRGTEAFF	TGTGCCAGCAGTCAAATTACCCTGAGGGGCACTGAAGCTTTCTTT
TRBV6-1	-	TRBD1	TRBJ2-1	CASSLGGTGRGNEQLF	TGTGCCAGCAGTCTTGGAGGGACAGGGCGGGGTAATGAGCAGTTGTTC
TRBV6-1	-	-	TRBJ2-1	CASSEIRIDEQFF	TGTGCCAGCAGTGAAATCAGGATCGATGAGCAGTTCTTC
TRBV6-9	-	-	TRBJ1-1	CASSYWGVGTEAFF	TGTGCCAGCAGTTACTGGGGGGTAGGGACTGAAGCTTTCTTT
TRBV6-5	-	-	TRBJ2-1	CASRFSYEQFF	TGTGCCAGCAGGTTTTCCTACGAGCAGTTCTTC
TRBV6-1	-	TRBD2	TRBJ2-1	CASSEWGLGGGTYNEQFF	TGTGCCAGCAGTGAATGGGGACTAGGGGGAGGTACATACAATGAGCAGTTCTTC
TRBV6-1	few	TRBD1	TRBJ2-7	CASSLTGGDYEQYF	TGTGCCAGCAGTTTGACAGGGGGCGACTACGAGCAGTACTTC
TRBV6-1	many	-	TRBJ2-7	CASSAGQSFSYEQYF	TGTGCCAGCAGTGCCGGACAGTCGTTTTCCTACGAGCAGTACTTC
TRBV7-6	-	-	TRBJ2-7	CATGWALSSYEQYF	TGTGCCACTGGGTGGGCCCTTAGCTCCTACGAGCAGTACTTC